This is a list of T cell receptor beta chains from one sample in a study of T cells after yellow fever vaccination. TCRdb analysed the 5' RACE reads with MiXCR anew, one entry per CDR3 protein. This table has fewer than 350,000 distinct CDR3 sequences, approximately 4.5% appearing once. The sample here was PBMCs, taken 15 days after the yellow fever booster vaccination. These receptor sequences come from a man aged 18 to 29 who received the YFV17D yellow fever vaccine. Each CDR3 is given with its conserved first and last residue. D genes are given only for firm matches. Some rows mark clone size as missing; the rest say once, few, many or name a class of expanded clone.

j_gene	d_gene	v_gene	abundance	CDR3aa	CDR3nt
TRBJ2-5	-	TRBV9	once	CASSPGEGSRETQYF	TGTGCCAGCAGCCCAGGGGAAGGCTCTCGGGAGACCCAGTACTTC
TRBJ1-6	TRBD1	TRBV20-1	many	CSARDLGAGGPDLHF	TGCAGTGCTAGAGATTTGGGCGCAGGGGGCCCCGACCTCCACTTT
TRBJ2-7	TRBD2	TRBV6-6	few	CAGSGGGTYEQYF	TGTGCCGGCTCCGGCGGGGGGACCTACGAGCAGTACTTC
TRBJ2-3	-	TRBV12-5	many	CASALGGAGDTQYF	TGTGCTAGTGCCTTAGGGGGGGCCGGGGATACGCAGTATTTT
TRBJ1-2	-	TRBV20-1	many	CSAPRDSFHRYTF	TGCAGTGCGCCTAGGGATTCCTTCCATCGCTACACCTTC
TRBJ2-5	-	TRBV9	few	CASGLEGETQYF	TGTGCCAGCGGACTTGAGGGGGAGACCCAGTACTTC
TRBJ2-7	TRBD2	TRBV7-2	many	CASTLAGGVSYEQYF	TGTGCCAGCACCTTAGCGGGGGGGGTCTCCTACGAGCAGTACTTC
TRBJ2-4	-	TRBV7-2	-	CASSPTQGFGKNIQYF	TGTGCCAGCAGCCCAACACAGGGTTTTGGCAAAAACATTCAGTACTTC
TRBJ2-2	-	TRBV7-3	many	CASSLRWAGELFF	TGTGCCAGCAGCCTAAGATGGGCCGGGGAGCTGTTTTTT
TRBJ2-2	TRBD2	TRBV4-3	many	CASSQEKRGGVRTGELFF	TGCGCCAGCAGCCAAGAAAAGCGTGGGGGGGTACGGACCGGGGAGCTGTTTTTT
TRBJ2-1	-	TRBV24-1	-	CATSQGGLHKKQFF	TGTGCCACCAGTCAAGGCGGGCTGCATAAGAAGCAGTTCTTC
TRBJ2-2	-	TRBV5-1	many	CASSLGPGLSNTGELFF	TGCGCCAGCAGCTTGGGGCCAGGGCTATCGAACACCGGGGAGCTGTTTTTT
TRBJ1-2	-	TRBV20-1	few	CSARDPAIPDNYGYTF	TGCAGTGCTAGAGATCCGGCCATCCCCGATAACTATGGCTACACCTTC
TRBJ2-3	TRBD1	TRBV28	many	CASGQGREDTQYF	TGTGCCAGCGGACAGGGAAGGGAGGATACGCAGTATTTT
TRBJ1-6	-	TRBV15	many	CATSREGRINSPLHF	TGTGCCACCAGCAGAGAGGGGAGGATTAATTCACCCCTCCACTTT
TRBJ1-5	-	TRBV20-1	-	CSARAVLSQINQPQHF	TGCAGTGCTAGAGCGGTACTTTCACAGATCAATCAGCCCCAGCATTTT
TRBJ1-2	TRBD1	TRBV6-4	-	CASSDTGQATSYTF	TGTGCCAGCAGTGATACGGGACAGGCCACAAGCTACACCTTC
TRBJ2-7	TRBD2	TRBV5-6	-	CASSRGGDPFSYEQYF	TGTGCCAGCAGCCGGGGGGGCGACCCCTTCTCCTACGAGCAGTACTTC
TRBJ1-1	TRBD1	TRBV5-5	many	CASSSQPTGGEAFF	TGTGCCAGCAGCTCTCAACCGACAGGGGGTGAAGCTTTCTTT
TRBJ1-2	-	TRBV30	many	CAWSVLGDGYTF	TGTGCCTGGAGTGTACTTGGGGATGGCTACACCTTC
TRBJ2-2	TRBD1	TRBV7-6	many	CASSLGTGEAGELFF	TGTGCCAGCAGCTTAGGGACAGGGGAGGCCGGGGAGCTGTTTTTT
TRBJ2-1	-	TRBV12-3/TRBV12-4	few	CASSFRISMGEQFF	TGTGCCAGCAGTTTTCGTATTAGCATGGGTGAGCAGTTCTTC
TRBJ2-7	-	TRBV10-2	few	CASTTPGTGSYEQYF	TGCGCCAGCACCACCCCGGGGACGGGATCCTACGAGCAGTACTTC
TRBJ2-5	-	TRBV15	-	CATSRDFAVFGDLETQYF	TGTGCCACCAGCAGAGATTTTGCGGTGTTTGGGGATTTGGAGACCCAGTACTTC
TRBJ1-1	-	TRBV7-9	-	CASSLSGVNTEAFF	TGTGCCAGCAGCTTATCAGGAGTGAACACTGAAGCTTTCTTT
TRBJ1-5	-	TRBV10-3	many	CAIRDGNQPQHF	TGTGCCATCAGGGATGGCAATCAGCCCCAGCATTTT
TRBJ1-1	-	TRBV12-3/TRBV12-4	many	CASSFQGSNTEAFF	TGTGCCAGCAGTTTTCAGGGTTCGAACACTGAAGCTTTCTTT
TRBJ1-2	TRBD1	TRBV4-3	-	CASSLGTGGLYGYTF	TGCGCCAGCAGCCTAGGGACAGGGGGCCTCTATGGCTACACCTTC
TRBJ1-6	-	TRBV15	-	CATSREGYNSPLHF	TGTGCCACCAGCAGAGAAGGGTATAATTCACCCCTCCACTTT
TRBJ1-2	-	TRBV29-1	many	CSVDPNYGYTF	TGCAGCGTTGACCCTAACTATGGCTACACCTTC
TRBJ2-6	-	TRBV29-1	-	CSVGLFSGANVLTF	TGCAGCGTAGGACTGTTCTCTGGGGCCAACGTCCTGACTTTC
TRBJ2-1	-	TRBV9	few	CASSVGLWNEQFF	TGTGCCAGCAGCGTAGGACTTTGGAATGAGCAGTTCTTC
TRBJ2-1	TRBD2	TRBV15	-	CATSRERGGPYNEQFF	TGTGCCACCAGCCGGGAGCGCGGGGGGCCTTACAATGAGCAGTTCTTC
TRBJ1-1	-	TRBV7-9	few	CASSESGGWNTEAFF	TGTGCCAGCAGCGAGAGCGGGGGATGGAACACTGAAGCTTTCTTT
TRBJ2-3	-	TRBV7-2	many	CASSFYTDTQYF	TGCGCCAGCAGCTTCTACACAGATACGCAGTATTTT
TRBJ2-5	-	TRBV11-2	few	CASSLIHDGTQYF	TGTGCCAGCAGCTTGATCCATGACGGGACCCAGTACTTC
TRBJ1-4	-	TRBV6-5	many	CASSPTGGTNEKLFF	TGTGCCAGCAGTCCAACGGGGGGAACTAATGAAAAACTGTTTTTT
TRBJ2-2	-	TRBV12-3/TRBV12-4	many	CASSLSRAGELFF	TGTGCCAGCAGTTTAAGCCGGGCCGGGGAGCTGTTTTTT
TRBJ2-2	-	TRBV6-2/TRBV6-3	many	CASSSTRGATGELFF	TGTGCCAGCAGTTCAACTCGGGGGGCGACCGGGGAGCTGTTTTTT
TRBJ2-3	-	TRBV20-1	many	CSARVPTDTQYF	TGCAGTGCTAGAGTGCCCACAGATACGCAGTATTTT
TRBJ1-2	-	TRBV6-5	-	CASSRSTPSNYGYTF	TGTGCCAGCAGTCGATCGACACCATCTAACTATGGCTACACCTTC
TRBJ2-5	TRBD2	TRBV27	-	CASSLEASGAGETQYF	TGTGCCAGCAGTTTAGAGGCTAGCGGGGCTGGAGAGACCCAGTACTTC
TRBJ2-1	-	TRBV12-3/TRBV12-4	-	CASSLAPGGVSDNEQFF	TGTGCCAGCAGTTTAGCCCCTGGCGGGGTGTCTGACAATGAGCAGTTCTTC
TRBJ2-1	TRBD2	TRBV7-2	few	CASRGEGAREQFF	TGTGCCAGCAGGGGGGAGGGCGCGAGGGAGCAGTTCTTC
TRBJ2-5	-	TRBV20-1	few	CSARGDSKETQYF	TGCAGTGCTAGAGGGGACTCGAAAGAGACCCAGTACTTC
TRBJ1-5	-	TRBV19	few	CASSEGQRNQPQHF	TGTGCCAGTAGTGAAGGACAGCGCAATCAGCCCCAGCATTTT
TRBJ1-2	-	TRBV18	-	CASSPRLLGAQGYTF	TGTGCCAGCTCACCTCGTTTATTGGGGGCGCAGGGCTACACCTTC
TRBJ2-7	TRBD1	TRBV19	many	CASSRRDSFDEQYF	TGTGCCAGTAGTCGACGGGACAGCTTTGACGAGCAGTACTTC
TRBJ2-7	TRBD1	TRBV6-5	many	CASSHGTVDEQYF	TGTGCCAGCAGCCACGGGACAGTGGACGAGCAGTACTTC
TRBJ1-5	-	TRBV20-1	many	CSASAADSNQPQHF	TGCAGTGCTAGTGCTGCGGATAGCAATCAGCCCCAGCATTTT
TRBJ2-1	-	TRBV6-6	few	CASSLGDSEFF	TGTGCCAGCAGTTTGGGAGACTCGGAGTTCTTC
TRBJ1-1	TRBD1	TRBV4-1	many	CASSLLGQGNTEAFF	TGCGCCAGCAGCCTCCTGGGACAGGGCAACACTGAAGCTTTCTTT
TRBJ2-3	TRBD1	TRBV7-3	many	CASSPYPGRGRSDTQYF	TGTGCCAGCAGCCCCTACCCTGGCAGGGGGCGTTCAGATACGCAGTATTTT
TRBJ1-2	-	TRBV9	-	CASSVADSLTGGYTF	TGTGCCAGCAGCGTAGCGGACAGCTTAACAGGCGGCTACACCTTC